What follows are 14 T cell receptor beta chains derived from one specimen sequenced in a study of blood T cell repertoires in COVID-19. Measured with immunoSEQ multiplex PCR; TCRdb has only the in-frame clones, and not every one. The table records over 250,000 clones, 88% of them present only once. The sequencing sample was made of PBMCs or T cells enriched from blood (not recorded which). The receptors originated from a young woman who had recovered from COVID-19.

The rearrangement uses TRBV28 and TRBJ2-2; no reliable D call. This CDR3 has 13 residues. Germline V CDR1 and CDR2: MDHEN, SYDVKM. Trimming removed 9 bases at V and 2 bases at J, with 10 bases between. This CDR3 is CASNSLNTGELFF. DNA for the CDR3: TGTGCCAGTAACAGCCTAAACACCGGGGAGCTGTTTTTT.

The table lists this clone with a few counts. The chain carries TRBV28 and TRBJ1-6, with unresolved D. CDR1 and CDR2 from the germline V gene are MDHEN and SYDVKM. CDR3 length: 15 residues. V was clipped by 6 bases and J by 8 bases, with 17 bases between them. The CDR3 spells CASSPVALRDSPLHF. CDR3 sequence (DNA): TGTGCCAGCAGCCCCGTAGCGCTAAGAGATTCACCCCTCCACTTT.

The V and J genes are TRBV3-1 (or the pseudogene TRBV3-2) and TRBJ2-7, with D unclear. V was trimmed by 1 base and J by 1 base, leaving 11 bases between them. The CDR3 is 15 amino acids. Germline-derived CDR1 and CDR2 are LGHDT and YNNKEL (reference sequence). This chain's CDR3 is CASSQGLFSSYEQYF. DNA for the CDR3: TGTGCCAGCAGCCAAGGACTTTTTTCTTCCTACGAGCAGTACTTC.

The V and J genes are TRBV7-9 and TRBJ2-7; no clear D gene. Trimming shortened V by 5 bases and J by 3 bases, and 11 bases separated the two germline ends. The length of the CDR3 is 13 residues. Germline CDR1 is SEHNR and CDR2 is FQNEAQ (reference sequence). The CDR3 region is CASSQPNSYEQYF. Written as DNA, the CDR3 is TGTGCCAGCAGCCAACCCAACAGCTACGAGCAGTACTTC. The full variable domain, completed using reference TRBV7-9 and TRBJ2-7, is DTGVSQNPRHKITKRGQNVTFRCDPISEHNRLYWYRQTLGQGPEFLTYFQNEAQLEKSRLLSDRFSAERPKGSFSTLEIQRTEQGDSAMYLCASSQPNSYEQYFGPGTRLTVT.

The chain couples TRBV27 to TRBJ2-1, with 7 bases lining up with TRBD1. CDR1 MNHEY and CDR2 SMNVEV come from the germline V gene (reference sequence). Trimming took 3 bases from V and 7 from J; bases not matched to a gene: 9. The CDR3 has 15 residues. The CDR3 coding sequence is TGTGCCAGCAGTTTTGAAAGGGGGCGCTTAAATGAGCAGTTCTTC. This translates into CASSFERGRLNEQFF.

The chain couples TRBV18 to TRBJ2-3; D perhaps matches TRBD2 (6 bases). Deletions cut 10 bases from V and 2 bases from J, with 13 bases between. The CDR3 loop spans 13 amino acids. CDR1 and CDR2 from the germline V gene are KGHSH and LQKENI. DNA of the CDR3: TGTGCCACCCGCCCGGGAGACACAGATACGCAGTATTTT. Residues: CATRPGDTDTQYF.

The chain has TRBV28 and TRBJ1-2; D is unresolved. The CDR3 is 11 residues long. The V and J ends lost 8 bases and 3 bases respectively, with 7 bases between them. The germline gives CDR1 MDHEN, CDR2 SYDVKM. CDR3 in DNA: TGTGCCAGCTATAGTGACTATGGCTACACCTTC. Translation: CASYSDYGYTF.

The rearrangement links TRBV9 to TRBJ1-2; D not resolved. Germline CDR1 reads SGDLS; CDR2 reads YYNGEE. There are 14 residues in the CDR3. The V end lost 3 bases, the J end lost 4 bases, and 13 bases lay between the germline ends. CDR3 coding DNA: TGTGCCAGCAGCGGAGACCGGAGGGCCTATGGCTACACCTTC. Encoded protein: CASSGDRRAYGYTF.

Concerning this clone: Other DNA variants within this sample encode the same CDR3. The chain employs TRBV10-3 and TRBJ1-4; D unresolved. V gave up 3 bases and J gave up 2 bases, with 10 bases separating them. The CDR3 is 15 residues long. Germline-derived CDR1 and CDR2 are ENHRY and SYGVKD. CDR3 DNA sequence: TGTGCCATCAGTGATCCTGCCGGGACTAATGAAAAACTGTTTTTT. Protein product: CAISDPAGTNEKLFF.

The chain has TRBV19 and TRBJ2-3, with D maybe TRBD1 (6 bases). V lost 3 bases and J lost 1, with 14 bases in between. Germline-derived CDR1 and CDR2 are LNHDA and SQIVND (reference sequence). This CDR3 is built from 16 residues. The CDR3 sequence: CASSISRGIGTDTQYF. CDR3 coding DNA: TGTGCCAGTAGTATCAGTAGGGGGATTGGCACAGATACGCAGTATTTT.

The CDR3 protein is CASSVRSYRGNEQFF. The CDR3 DNA is TGTGCCAGCAGCGTGAGGTCCTATAGGGGCAATGAGCAGTTCTTC. The V and J genes are TRBV11-2 and TRBJ2-1; D might be TRBD1 (5 bases). Between the trimmed V and J ends, which lost 5 bases and 6 bases, there was a span of 17 bases. This CDR3 comprises 15 residues. In germline, CDR1 is SGHAT, CDR2 FQNNGV.

The chain is built from TRBV27 and TRBJ1-2, with D possibly matching TRBD1 (6 bases). The CDR3 loop spans 19 amino acids. Trimming removed 1 base from V and 0 bases from J, with 21 bases in between. CDR1 is MNHEY, CDR2 SMNVEV, per germline (reference sequence). CDR3 sequence: CASSLFSWTATSSNYGYTF. The DNA of the CDR3 is TGTGCCAGCAGTTTATTTTCGTGGACAGCGACTTCGTCTAACTATGGCTACACCTTC.

This chain connects TRBV5-1 to TRBJ2-5; TRBD2 agrees at 12 bases. V gave up 2 bases and J gave up 5 bases; unmatched junction bases: 10. The CDR3 has 17 residues. The germline V gene has CDR1 SGHRS and CDR2 YFSETQ. CDR3 loop: CASSLFLAGGPGETQYF. In DNA form, the CDR3 reads TGCGCCAGCAGCTTATTTCTAGCGGGAGGGCCGGGGGAGACCCAGTACTTC.

This clone was seen more than once but under ten times. This chain joins TRBV5-8 and TRBJ1-1, with TRBD1 identical over 8 bases. Germline CDR1 is SGHTS and CDR2 is YDEGEE. The J segment lost 4 bases and the V segment lost 2 bases, leaving 4 bases of the junction unmatched. The CDR3 loop spans 14 amino acids. This chain's CDR3 is CASSFRGRGTEAFF. The CDR3, as DNA: TGTGCCAGCAGCTTCAGGGGGCGCGGCACTGAAGCTTTCTTT.